The entry below describes one T cell receptor (beta chain). The antigen is unknown. The source of the sample is a study of response to subunit inactivated influenza vaccine. TCRdb called the RT-PCR reads again in MiXCR, with one record for every CDR3 protein. Found here are about 190,000 distinct CDR3 sequences, approximately 15% of them singletons; the top ten hold roughly 25%. This CDR3 comprises 10 residues. CDR1 SGHTS and CDR2 YDEGEE come from the germline V gene. Trimming stripped 0 bases from V and 14 bases from J, with 5 bases between. Points from the study as a whole: Authors suggested few new T cells are recruited by each seasonal influenza vaccination.

The material was CD8+ T cells sorted from PBMCs, obtained roughly 5 days after vaccination. The clonotype originates from a middle-aged man who received an inactivated influenza vaccine. This chain links TRBV5-8 with TRBJ1-4; D unclear. As DNA, the CDR3 is TGTGCCAGCAGCTTGGAAGTTCTGTTTTTT. It translates to CASSLEVLFF.